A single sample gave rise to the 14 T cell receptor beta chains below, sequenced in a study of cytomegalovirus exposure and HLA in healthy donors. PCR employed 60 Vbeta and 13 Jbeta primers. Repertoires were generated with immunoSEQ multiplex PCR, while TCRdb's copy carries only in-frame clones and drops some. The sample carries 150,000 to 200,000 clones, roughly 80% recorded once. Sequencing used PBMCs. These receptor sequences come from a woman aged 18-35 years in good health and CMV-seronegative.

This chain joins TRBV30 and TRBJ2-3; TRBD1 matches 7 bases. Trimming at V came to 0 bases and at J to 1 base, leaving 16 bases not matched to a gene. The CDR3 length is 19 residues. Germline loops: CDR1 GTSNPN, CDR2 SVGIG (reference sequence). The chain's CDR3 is CAWSVGGSLIGFRTDTQYF. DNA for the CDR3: TGTGCCTGGAGTGTAGGGGGCAGCTTGATTGGTTTTCGCACAGATACGCAGTATTTT.

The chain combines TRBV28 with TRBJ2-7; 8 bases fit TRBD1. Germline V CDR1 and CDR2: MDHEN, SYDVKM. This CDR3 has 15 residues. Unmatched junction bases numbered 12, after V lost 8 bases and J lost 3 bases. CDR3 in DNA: TGTGCCAGCGGGGGCCTGGGACAGGCCTTCTACGAGCAGTACTTC. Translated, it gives CASGGLGQAFYEQYF.

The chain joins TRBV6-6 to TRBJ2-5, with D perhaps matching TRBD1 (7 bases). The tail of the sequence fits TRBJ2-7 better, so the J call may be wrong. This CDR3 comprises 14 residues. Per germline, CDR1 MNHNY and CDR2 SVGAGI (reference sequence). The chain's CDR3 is CASSLPGGLYEQYF. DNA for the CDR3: TGTGCCAGCAGTTTGCCAGGGGGGCTCTACGAGCAGTACTTC.

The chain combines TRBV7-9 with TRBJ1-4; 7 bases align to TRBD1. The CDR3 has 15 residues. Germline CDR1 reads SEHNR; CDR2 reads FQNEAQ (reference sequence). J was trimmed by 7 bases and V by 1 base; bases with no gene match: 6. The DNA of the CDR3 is TGTGCCAGCAGCTTAGAGGGGACAGTTGGTGAAAAACTGTTTTTT. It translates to CASSLEGTVGEKLFF.

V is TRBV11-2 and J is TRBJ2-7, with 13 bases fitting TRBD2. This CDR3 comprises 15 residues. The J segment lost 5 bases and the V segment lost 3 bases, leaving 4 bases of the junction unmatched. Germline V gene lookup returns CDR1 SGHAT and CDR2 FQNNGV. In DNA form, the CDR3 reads TGTGCCAGCAGCTTCCGGACTAGCGGGAGTGACGAGCAGTACTTC. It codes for CASSFRTSGSDEQYF.

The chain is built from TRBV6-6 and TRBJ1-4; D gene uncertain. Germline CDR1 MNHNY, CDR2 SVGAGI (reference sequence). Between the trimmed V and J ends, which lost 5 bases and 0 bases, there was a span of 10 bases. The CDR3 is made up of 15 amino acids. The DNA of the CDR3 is TGTGCCAGCAGTGCACGACAAACAACTAATGAAAAACTGTTTTTT. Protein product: CASSARQTTNEKLFF.

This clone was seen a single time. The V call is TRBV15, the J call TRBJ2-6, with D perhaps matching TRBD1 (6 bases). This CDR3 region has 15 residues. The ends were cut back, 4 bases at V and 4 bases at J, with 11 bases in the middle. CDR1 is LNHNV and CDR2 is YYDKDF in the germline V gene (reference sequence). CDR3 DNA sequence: TGTGCCACCAGCACAGGGACACCCGGGGCCAACGTCCTGACTTTC. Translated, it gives CATSTGTPGANVLTF.

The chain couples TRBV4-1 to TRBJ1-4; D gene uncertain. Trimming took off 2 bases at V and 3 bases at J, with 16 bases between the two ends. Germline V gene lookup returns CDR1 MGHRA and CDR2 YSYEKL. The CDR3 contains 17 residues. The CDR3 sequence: CASSQLERGFSNEKLFF. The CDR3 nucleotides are TGCGCCAGCAGCCAACTAGAGAGAGGCTTCTCTAATGAAAAACTGTTTTTT.

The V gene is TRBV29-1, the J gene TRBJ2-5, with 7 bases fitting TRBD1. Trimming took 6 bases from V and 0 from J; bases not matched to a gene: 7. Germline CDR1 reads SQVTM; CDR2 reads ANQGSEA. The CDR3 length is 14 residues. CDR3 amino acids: CSVGTEGYQETQYF. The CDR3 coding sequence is TGCAGCGTCGGGACAGAGGGGTACCAAGAGACCCAGTACTTC.

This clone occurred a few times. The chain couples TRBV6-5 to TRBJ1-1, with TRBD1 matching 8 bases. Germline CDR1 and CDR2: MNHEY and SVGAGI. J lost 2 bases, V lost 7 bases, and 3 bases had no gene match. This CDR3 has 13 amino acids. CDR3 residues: CASIQGANTEAFF. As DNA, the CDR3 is TGTGCCAGCATTCAGGGGGCTAACACTGAAGCTTTCTTT.

Written as DNA, the CDR3 is TGTGCCTGGAAACGTCGGGGCTCCTACGAGCAGTACTTC. As protein: CAWKRRGSYEQYF. This sequence joins TRBV30 and TRBJ2-7; D may be TRBD2 (5 bases). Deletions cut 4 bases from V and 0 bases from J, with 10 bases between. The CDR3 is 13 residues long. CDR1 GTSNPN and CDR2 SVGIG come from the germline V gene (reference sequence).

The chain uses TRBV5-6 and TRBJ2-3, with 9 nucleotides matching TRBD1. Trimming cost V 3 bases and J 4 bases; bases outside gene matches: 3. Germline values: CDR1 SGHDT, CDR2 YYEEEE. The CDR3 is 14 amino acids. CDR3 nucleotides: TGTGCCAGCAGCTCCGGGACAGGGTCAGATACGCAGTATTTT. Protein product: CASSSGTGSDTQYF. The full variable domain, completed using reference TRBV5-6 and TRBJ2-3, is DAGVTQSPTHLIKTRGQQVTLRCSPKSGHDTVSWYQQALGQGPQFIFQYYEEEERQRGNFPDRFSGHQFPNYSSELNVNALLLGDSALYLCASSSGTGSDTQYFGPGTRLTVL.

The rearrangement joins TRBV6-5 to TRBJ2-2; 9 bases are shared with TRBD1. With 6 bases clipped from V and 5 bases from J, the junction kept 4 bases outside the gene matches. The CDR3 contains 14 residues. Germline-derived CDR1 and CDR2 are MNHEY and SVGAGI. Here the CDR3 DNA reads TGTGCCAGCAGAGGACAGGGGAATACCGGGGAGCTGTTTTTT. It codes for CASRGQGNTGELFF.

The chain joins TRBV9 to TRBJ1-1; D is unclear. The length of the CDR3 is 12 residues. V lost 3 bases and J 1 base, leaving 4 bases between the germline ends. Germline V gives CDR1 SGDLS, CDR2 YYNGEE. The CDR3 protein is CASSAGNTEAFF. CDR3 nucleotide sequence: TGTGCCAGCAGCGCCGGGAACACTGAAGCTTTCTTT.